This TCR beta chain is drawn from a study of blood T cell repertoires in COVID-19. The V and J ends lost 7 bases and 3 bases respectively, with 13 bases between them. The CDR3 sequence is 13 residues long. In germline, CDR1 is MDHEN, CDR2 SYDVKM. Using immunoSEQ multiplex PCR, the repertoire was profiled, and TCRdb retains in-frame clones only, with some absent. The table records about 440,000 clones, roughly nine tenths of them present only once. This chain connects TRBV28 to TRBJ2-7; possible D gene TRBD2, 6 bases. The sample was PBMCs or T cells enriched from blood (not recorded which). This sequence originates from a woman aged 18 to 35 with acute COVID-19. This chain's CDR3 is CASIGGTHYEQYF. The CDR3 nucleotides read TGTGCCAGCATCGGAGGGACTCACTACGAGCAGTACTTC.